This T cell receptor beta chain was sequenced during a study of shared clonotypes between healthy human individuals (TCRdb year 2020). In terms of the full investigation: The cohort comprised a couple of women and a few men aged 18 to 49 years. For each donor, three plates each were used for CD4 naive and CD4 memory, two plates were used for CD8 naive, and one plate was used for CD8 memory. Blood TCR repertoires of several healthy adults were deeply sequenced to estimate repertoire size and the extent of clonotype sharing between individuals. Different laboratories and diverse techniques were used to prepare libraries and sequence TCR repertoires, to increase sequencing depth and limit assay-specific biases. Per donor, leukapheresis produced somewhere between about 0.9 and 9.5 billion PBMCs.

For the CD8 naive samples, CD45RO-negative cells were positively selected for CCR7, yielding a CD45RA+CCR7+ population from which TemRA cells were excluded. Healthy HIV-negative adults with no recently reported acute infections or vaccinations were included as donors. Every donor was a Caucasian adult residing in Nashville, Tennessee, USA. After blood collection by leukapheresis, PBMCs were isolated using Ficoll-Histopaque density gradient centrifugation and then cryopreserved in the vapor phase of liquid nitrogen. Analytical flow cytometry was used to check the purity and quantity of each magnetically sorted T cell population. Genomic DNA was isolated from every sorted fraction and measured by UV absorbance on a Nanodrop 2000c. Broad study findings and their caveats: Larger estimated clonotype richness was generally found for naive subsets than for memory subsets. Rarefaction of sorted-subset datasets indicated incomplete sequencing despite the large sequencing depth. Because the study included only a small number of donors, the genetic and exposure-history diversity represented was limited. Higher generation probabilities were observed for clonotypes shared by all four sorted-subset donors than for non-shared clonotypes. Sharing across a few donors was observed for approximately 5% of naive CD4, around 3.5% of naive CD8, 2% to 2.5% of memory CD4, and about 0.4% of memory CD8 clonotypes. Based on pairwise subsampling, the degree of clonotype sharing among donors was expected to be affected by sequencing depth. Sampling was restricted to blood, and TCR repertoires in tissues likely differ from the TCR repertoires found in blood.

This clone has only a few counts. Its antigen is currently not known. Per-nucleotide qualities are absent, and no much larger clonotype sits a single base away. The junction shows trimming of 6 bases on V and 2 bases on J, plus 14 bases between the germline ends. CDR1 and CDR2 (MGHRA, YSYEKL) derive from the germline V gene. The CDR3, cysteine through phenylalanine, is 15 amino acids long. Just CDR3 DNA is preserved here, 45 bases in frame from base 1. TCR CDR3 regions were amplified from genomic DNA by multiplex PCR using the deep immunoSEQ assay. Genomic DNA extracted from each cell subset was distributed evenly over all wells of several immunoSEQ 96-well plates, and each plate served as one replicate. For sorted subsets, each replicate PCR was loaded with 200 ng genomic DNA, equivalent to approximately 33,000 T cell genomes. Purified libraries were measured with a Qubit 3.0 fluorometer, size-checked on a Bioanalyzer 2100, and measured again with the KAPA Library Quantification kit. Every immunoSEQ 96-well plate was sequenced on a dedicated single-read 150-cycle Illumina NextSeq 550 flow cell. Per the original workflow: The immunoSEQ output contained only junctional sequences without quality scores, so filtering could not match that applied to full-length reads. To assign V/J genes and CDR3, sequences were annotated using PyIR, a Python wrapper for IgBLAST v1.9, with IMGT germline references. Any read was removed if the V/J assignment was weak (E-value above 1e-6), the CDR3 was missing, or the read contained stop codons, out-of-frame junctions, or ambiguous translated residues. V3J clonotypes were defined as sequences sharing the same inferred V gene, J gene, and CDR3 amino acid sequence. To compute the percentage overlap between repertoires, the number of shared unique clonotypes was divided by the size of the smaller repertoire. Three approaches were used to assess repertoire richness: RTK rarefaction, the Chao1 estimator, and Recon v2.1 estimates of unobserved clonotypes. Generation probabilities were computed with OLGA for all TCRbeta clonotypes obtained by the gDNA method from a handful of donors. The table comes from immuneACCESS by way of TCRdb, which keeps in-frame sequences with V and J called. Part of the clones is missing from these tables; in studies checked, under half for an unresolved V gene and the rest for unknown reasons. Clone size and V and J calls were adopted from that table, with D and trimming inferred from the DNA. Recorded for this sample are about 2.1 million clones; 90% to 95% of them occurred a single time. The leading ten clones occupy approximately 1.6% of the sample.

Sequenced material: naive CD8+ T cells from PBMCs. The sample's cell subset or site label is to be understood as: CD45RA+CCR7+. The rearrangement joined TRBV4-1 to TRBJ1-5; TRBD1 could be the D gene, as 5 bases match. This clonotype was obtained from a man aged 18 to 30 in good health. Some clones in this sample may be carry-over from other donors' samples. The CDR3 is CASSQWRGGNQPQHF. In nucleotides, the sequence is TGCGCCAGCAGTCAATGGCGGGGGGGCAATCAGCCCCAGCATTTT.